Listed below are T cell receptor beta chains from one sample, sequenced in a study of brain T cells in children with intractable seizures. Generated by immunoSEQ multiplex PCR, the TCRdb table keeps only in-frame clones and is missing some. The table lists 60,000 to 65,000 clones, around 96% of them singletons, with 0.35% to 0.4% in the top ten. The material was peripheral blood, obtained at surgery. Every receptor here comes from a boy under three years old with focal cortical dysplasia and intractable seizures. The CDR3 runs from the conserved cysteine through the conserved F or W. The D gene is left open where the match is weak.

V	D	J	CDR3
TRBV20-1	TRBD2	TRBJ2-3	CSASFGGETDTQYF
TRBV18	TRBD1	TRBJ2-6	CASSPRTGSSGANVLTF
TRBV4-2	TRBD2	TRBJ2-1	CASSQGVSGGTPNEQFF
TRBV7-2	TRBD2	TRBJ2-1	CASSLRAGGEQFF
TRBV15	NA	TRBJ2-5	CATSSGQEGRETQYF
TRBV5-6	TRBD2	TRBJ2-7	CASSDGTSGSYEQYF
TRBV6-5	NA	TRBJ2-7	CASSRAPGPAYEQYF
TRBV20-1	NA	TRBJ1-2	CSASRDTSLYGYTF
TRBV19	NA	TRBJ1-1	CASSTPLQGMPNTEAFF
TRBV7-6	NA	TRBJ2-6	CASSLSSSSGANVLTF
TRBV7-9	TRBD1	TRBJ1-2	CASSATGDYGYTF
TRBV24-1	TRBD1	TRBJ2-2	CATSDLGQGANTGELFF
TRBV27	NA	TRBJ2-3	CASRRESSTDTQYF
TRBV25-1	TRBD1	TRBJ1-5	CASSESRDSSNQPQHF
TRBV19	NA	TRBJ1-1	CASSSDSFMNTEAFF
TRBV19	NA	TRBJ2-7	CASSRSPIYEQYF
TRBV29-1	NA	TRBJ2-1	CSVVRGGDEQFF
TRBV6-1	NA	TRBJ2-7	CASSDPGDMVYEQYF
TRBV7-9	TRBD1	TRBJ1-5	CASSSDRGKEYSPPQHF
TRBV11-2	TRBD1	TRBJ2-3	CASSSRTGGTDTQYF
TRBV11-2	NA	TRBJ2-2	CASSLEGGAGGELFF
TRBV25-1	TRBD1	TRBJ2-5	CASSESAGQGPQETQYF
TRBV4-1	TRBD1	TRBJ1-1	CASSPQGLNTEAFF
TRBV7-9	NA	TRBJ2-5	CASSPGHREETQYF
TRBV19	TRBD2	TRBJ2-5	CASSPPGLAGETQYF
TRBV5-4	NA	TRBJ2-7	CASSLEPGTYFEQYF
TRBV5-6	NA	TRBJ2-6	CASSLYIDGNVLTF
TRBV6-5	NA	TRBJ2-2	CASSPQNTGELFF
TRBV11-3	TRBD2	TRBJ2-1	CASSPPTSGVMDEQFF
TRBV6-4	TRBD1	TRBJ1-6	CASSEGQGLGSPLHF
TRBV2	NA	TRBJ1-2	CATIPWGTFYGYTF
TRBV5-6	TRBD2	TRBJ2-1	CASSLWGISGRFDNEQFF
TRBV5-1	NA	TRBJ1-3	CASSPGHLSGNTIYF
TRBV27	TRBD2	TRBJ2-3	CASSSSSRGGSPTDTQYF